This is a list of T cell receptor beta chains from one sample in a study of T cells after yellow fever vaccination. TCRdb analysed the 5' RACE reads with MiXCR anew, one entry per CDR3 protein. This sample has about 360,000 distinct CDR3 sequences, with 6.2% found just once. This specimen consisted of PBMCs, obtained 5 days after the yellow fever booster vaccination. The receptors were gathered from a man in his thirties or forties who received the YFV17D yellow fever vaccine. Each CDR3 is given with its conserved first and last residue. The order of the fields is J gene, clone size, D gene, V gene, CDR3 protein, CDR3 DNA. A D gene is named only where the DNA matches it firmly. Size is stated for part of the rows, as once, few or many counts, or as a class when the clone is expanded.

TRBJ2-1 few - TRBV3-1 CASRPWGSSYNEQFF TGTGCCAGCAGACCGTGGGGGAGCTCCTACAATGAGCAGTTCTTC
TRBJ1-2 many - TRBV14 CASSQGGTLYGYTF TGTGCCAGCAGCCAAGGAGGTACACTCTATGGCTACACCTTC
TRBJ2-5 many TRBD2 TRBV5-1 CASSFGRIAGDLVTTETQYF TGCGCCAGCAGCTTCGGTAGAATAGCGGGAGATCTTGTCACCACGGAGACCCAGTACTTC
TRBJ2-7 many TRBD1 TRBV7-2 CASSSAGTGVDEQYF TGTGCCAGCAGCTCCGCCGGGACAGGGGTGGACGAGCAGTACTTC
TRBJ2-3 many - TRBV27 CASRRAGADTQYF TGTGCCAGCAGGAGGGCCGGGGCAGATACGCAGTATTTT
TRBJ2-7 few - TRBV6-5 CASTFSSQAHTYEQYF TGTGCCAGCACTTTCTCCAGCCAAGCCCATACCTACGAGCAGTACTTC
TRBJ2-1 few TRBD1 TRBV3-1 CASSQIGQGSSYNEQFF TGTGCCAGCAGCCAGATCGGACAGGGTAGCTCCTACAATGAGCAGTTCTTC
TRBJ2-1 - TRBD2 TRBV9 CASSSSGRAPYNEQFF TGTGCCAGCAGCTCAAGCGGGAGGGCCCCCTACAATGAGCAGTTCTTC
TRBJ2-3 many TRBD2 TRBV20-1 CSARGGISGNPSTDTQYF TGCAGTGCTAGAGGGGGTATTAGCGGGAACCCTAGCACAGATACGCAGTATTTT
TRBJ2-7 few TRBD2 TRBV25-1 CASSEDYSGSRFGGVCF TGTGCCAGCAGTGAGGATTATAGCGGGAGCAGATTCGGCGGAGTATGCTTC
TRBJ2-7 few TRBD2 TRBV10-3 CAIGGDTSSYEQYF TGTGCCATCGGGGGGGATACAAGCTCCTACGAGCAGTACTTC
TRBJ2-2 - - TRBV28 CASRAEWARNGELFF TGTGCCAGCAGGGCAGAGTGGGCACGGAACGGGGAGCTGTTTTTT
TRBJ2-5 many - TRBV20-1 CSASRAQQETQYF TGCAGTGCTAGTCGGGCCCAGCAAGAGACCCAGTACTTC
TRBJ2-3 many - TRBV12-3/TRBV12-4 CASSLGGEGFTDTQYF TGTGCCAGCAGCCTCGGGGGTGAGGGGTTCACAGATACGCAGTATTTT
TRBJ2-1 many TRBD2 TRBV18 CASSLLAGVDNEQFF TGTGCCAGCTCACTACTAGCGGGAGTTGACAATGAGCAGTTCTTC
TRBJ1-6 many - TRBV5-1 CASSLGTADGSPLHF TGCGCCAGCAGCTTGGGCACGGCCGACGGTTCACCCCTCCACTTT
TRBJ2-7 few TRBD2 TRBV6-1 CASLRTSPYDEQYF TGTGCCAGCCTCAGGACTAGTCCTTACGACGAGCAGTACTTC
TRBJ2-1 - TRBD2 TRBV10-3 CAVNSGTNIQEFF TGTGCGGTAAACTCCGGGACTAATATTCAGGAGTTCTTC
TRBJ2-7 many TRBD2 TRBV20-1 CSARDRTSGSLGSPYEQYF TGCAGTGCTAGAGATAGGACTAGCGGGAGTCTCGGCAGCCCCTACGAGCAGTACTTC
TRBJ2-5 many TRBD1 TRBV29-1 CSIQGTAIGETQYF TGCAGCATCCAAGGGACAGCCATTGGGGAGACCCAGTACTTC
TRBJ2-4 few - TRBV3-1 CASSGEKGGGIQYF TGTGCCAGCAGCGGGGAGAAAGGTGGTGGCATTCAGTACTTC
TRBJ2-1 - TRBD2 TRBV7-6 CASSPTRGGGAGNEQFF TGTGCCAGCAGCCCTACCCGGGGGGGGGGCGCGGGTAATGAGCAGTTCTTC
TRBJ2-5 few - TRBV5-1 CASSFSRPQQETQYF TGCGCCAGCAGCTTCTCTCGGCCTCAGCAAGAGACCCAGTACTTC
TRBJ2-3 - TRBD2 TRBV11-2 CASSSRFRLAGTSDTQYF TGTGCCAGCAGCTCTCGTTTTCGGCTAGCGGGCACATCAGATACGCAGTATTTT
TRBJ2-7 few - TRBV5-1 CASSATGSEQYF TGCGCCAGCAGCGCCACAGGGTCCGAGCAGTACTTC
TRBJ1-5 - - TRBV12-5 CASGLERVQPQHF TGTGCTAGTGGTTTGGAGAGGGTTCAGCCCCAGCATTTT
TRBJ2-2 - - TRBV7-9 CASRPYTGELFF TGTGCCAGCAGACCCTACACCGGGGAGCTGTTTTTT
TRBJ2-3 - - TRBV29-1 CSVEWISATDTQYF TGCAGCGTTGAATGGATTAGCGCCACAGATACGCAGTATTTT
TRBJ2-3 - TRBD1 TRBV9 CASSGGQPRGYGQYF TGTGCCAGCAGCGGGGGACAGCCCAGAGGGTATGGGCAGTATTTT
TRBJ2-2 many - TRBV20-1 CSARTSLTGELFF TGCAGTGCTAGAACTTCTTTAACCGGGGAGCTGTTTTTT
TRBJ1-2 many - TRBV5-4 CASSWDFNYGYTF TGTGCCAGCAGCTGGGACTTTAACTATGGCTACACCTTC
TRBJ2-2 many - TRBV27 CASPPRILCPNTGELFF TGTGCCAGTCCCCCCAGAATTTTGTGCCCGAACACCGGGGAGCTGTTTTTT
TRBJ2-7 many TRBD2 TRBV20-1 CSAGALAGAHEQYF TGCAGTGCTGGGGCGCTAGCGGGAGCCCACGAGCAGTACTTC
TRBJ2-1 - TRBD2 TRBV20-1 CSAHGLAGVGEQFF TGCAGTGCCCACGGACTAGCGGGAGTGGGGGAGCAGTTCTTC
TRBJ2-7 few - TRBV18 CASSPLQGGNVYEQYF TGTGCCAGCTCACCCTTGCAAGGGGGTAACGTCTACGAGCAGTACTTC
TRBJ2-5 few TRBD2 TRBV5-4 CASSSPGLAGEGETQYF TGTGCCAGCAGCTCGCCGGGACTAGCGGGAGAGGGGGAGACCCAGTACTTC
TRBJ1-1 few TRBD1 TRBV19 CASSIRQGGNTEAFF TGTGCCAGTAGTATACGACAGGGAGGGAACACTGAAGCTTTCTTT
TRBJ2-1 many - TRBV14 CASSHGLYNEQFF TGTGCCAGCAGCCACGGCCTGTACAATGAGCAGTTCTTC
TRBJ2-1 few - TRBV7-2 CASSLQHAIGEQFF TGTGCCAGCAGCTTACAGCATGCGATTGGTGAGCAGTTCTTC
TRBJ2-5 few TRBD1 TRBV4-3 CASSQDVRQGVSETQYF TGCGCCAGCAGCCAAGATGTGAGACAGGGTGTATCGGAGACCCAGTACTTC
TRBJ1-1 many - TRBV6-2/TRBV6-3 CASSDSTGTSNTEAFF TGTGCCAGCAGCGACTCTACCGGGACATCGAACACTGAAGCTTTCTTT
TRBJ2-4 few - TRBV7-9 CASSSPPADVAKNIQYF TGTGCCAGCAGCTCCCCCCCAGCGGACGTAGCCAAAAACATTCAGTACTTC